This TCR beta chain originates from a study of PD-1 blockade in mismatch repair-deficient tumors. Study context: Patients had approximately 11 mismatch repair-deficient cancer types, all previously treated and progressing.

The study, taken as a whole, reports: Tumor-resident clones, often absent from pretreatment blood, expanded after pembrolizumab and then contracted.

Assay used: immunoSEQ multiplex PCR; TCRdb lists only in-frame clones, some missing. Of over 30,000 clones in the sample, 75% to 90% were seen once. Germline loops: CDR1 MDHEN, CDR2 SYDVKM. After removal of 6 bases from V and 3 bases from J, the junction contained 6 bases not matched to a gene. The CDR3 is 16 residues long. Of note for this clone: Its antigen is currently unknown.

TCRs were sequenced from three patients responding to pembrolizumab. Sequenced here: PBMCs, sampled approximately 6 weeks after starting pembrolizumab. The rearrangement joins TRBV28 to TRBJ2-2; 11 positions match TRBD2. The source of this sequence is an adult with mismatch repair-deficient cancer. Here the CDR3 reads CASSRSGREDTGELFF. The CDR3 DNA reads TGTGCCAGCAGCCGTAGCGGGAGGGAGGACACCGGGGAGCTGTTTTTT.